These T cell receptor beta chains were read from a single sample in a study of siplizumab effects on memory and regulatory T cells. Produced via immunoSEQ multiplex PCR; TCRdb's table is partial and in-frame only. The data contain approximately 92,000 clones, around 94% of them singletons. The specimen was non-Treg CD4+ T cells sorted from blood. The receptors stem from a human donor in good health. CDR3s include the opening cysteine and the closing phenylalanine or tryptophan. A D gene is named only where the DNA matches it firmly. Some rows mark clone size as missing; the rest say once, few, many or name a class of expanded clone.

J,D,V,size,CDR3,DNA
TRBJ1-1,.,TRBV28,.,CASSTTGPNTEAFF,TGTGCCAGCAGTACTACAGGGCCGAACACTGAAGCTTTCTTT
TRBJ1-5,.,TRBV6-1,.,CASSDSRRSTQHF,TGTGCCAGCAGTGACTCACGGAGGTCGACCCAGCATTTT
TRBJ2-7,.,TRBV27,.,CASSLKGHQISYEQYF,TGTGCCAGCAGTTTAAAGGGCCACCAAATTTCCTACGAGCAGTACTTC
TRBJ2-5,TRBD1,TRBV5-1,.,CASLPGQGVETQYF,TGCGCCAGCTTACCGGGACAGGGCGTAGAGACCCAGTACTTC
TRBJ2-7,.,TRBV25-1,.,CASSVAGLIHEQYF,TGTGCCAGCAGTGTGGCAGGGCTCATCCACGAGCAGTACTTC
TRBJ2-1,.,TRBV27,.,CASSFSISGYNEQFF,TGTGCCAGCAGTTTTAGTATCTCGGGATACAATGAGCAGTTCTTC
TRBJ2-1,TRBD2,TRBV9,once,CASTQTPGGSRYEQFF,TGTGCCAGCACCCAAACCCCGGGCGGGAGTAGGTATGAGCAGTTCTTC
TRBJ2-1,.,TRBV18,.,CASSPGAGHNEQFF,TGTGCCAGCTCACCAGGTGCAGGACACAATGAGCAGTTCTTC
TRBJ1-5,.,TRBV5-8,.,CASSTGGAYSNQPQHF,TGTGCCAGCAGTACGGGGGGGGCCTATAGCAATCAGCCCCAGCATTTT
TRBJ1-5,TRBD1,TRBV19,few,CASSTETGAFDQPQHF,TGTGCCAGTAGCACGGAAACAGGGGCCTTCGATCAGCCCCAGCATTTT
TRBJ2-7,.,TRBV6-5,.,CASSRRARDYEQYF,TGTGCCAGCAGTCGACGAGCCAGGGACTACGAGCAGTACTTC
TRBJ1-1,.,TRBV4-1,.,CASSQDLFQGFVNTEAFF,TGCGCCAGCAGCCAAGATCTTTTCCAGGGTTTTGTGAACACTGAAGCTTTCTTT
TRBJ2-3,TRBD1,TRBV5-4,.,CASSLGGGFGDTQYF,TGTGCCAGCAGCTTGGGAGGGGGCTTCGGGGATACGCAGTATTTT
TRBJ2-3,.,TRBV30,.,CAWSWEGTDTQYF,TGTGCCTGGAGCTGGGAGGGCACAGATACGCAGTATTTT
TRBJ1-5,.,TRBV4-1,.,CASSRGFNQPQHF,TGCGCCAGCAGTCGGGGATTTAATCAGCCCCAGCATTTT
TRBJ2-6,.,TRBV18,.,CASSRRGSGANVLTF,TGTGCCAGCTCAAGGAGGGGCTCTGGGGCCAACGTCCTGACTTTC
TRBJ2-7,.,TRBV2,.,CARQSGVGLREQYF,TGTGCCAGACAATCGGGGGTGGGATTACGCGAGCAGTACTTC
TRBJ1-5,.,TRBV6-4,once,CASSDFRQSNNQPQHF,TGTGCCAGCAGTGACTTTCGGCAATCAAACAATCAGCCCCAGCATTTT
TRBJ2-1,TRBD1,TRBV28,.,CASRTPGTAVNVQFF,TGTGCCAGCAGAACTCCCGGGACAGCAGTCAACGTGCAGTTCTTC
TRBJ2-2,.,TRBV11-2,.,CASSLEAGRTGELFF,TGTGCCAGCAGCTTAGAAGCAGGACGGACCGGGGAGCTGTTTTTT
TRBJ2-6,TRBD1,TRBV7-8,.,CASKRSGQPSGANVLTF,TGTGCCAGCAAGAGATCGGGACAGCCATCTGGGGCCAACGTCCTGACTTTC
TRBJ1-5,.,TRBV6-1,.,CASSEAPNLQGIQHF,TGTGCCAGCAGTGAAGCTCCGAATTTACAAGGTATCCAGCATTTT
TRBJ2-1,TRBD2,TRBV9,.,CASSVAWREGMNEQFF,TGTGCCAGCAGCGTAGCGTGGAGGGAGGGCATGAATGAGCAGTTCTTC
TRBJ2-3,TRBD1,TRBV10-3,.,CAIAGTGRGDTQYF,TGTGCCATCGCCGGGACAGGGAGGGGAGATACGCAGTATTTT
TRBJ1-6,.,TRBV7-8,.,CASSSSPSPLHF,TGTGCCAGCAGCTCATCTCCTTCACCCCTCCACTTT
TRBJ1-2,.,TRBV19,.,CASSITGYGYTF,TGTGCCAGTAGTATAACGGGTTATGGCTACACCTTC
TRBJ2-5,TRBD2,TRBV27,.,CASSFLAGIMLGETQYF,TGTGCCAGCAGTTTTCTAGCGGGAATTATGTTGGGTGAGACCCAGTACTTC
TRBJ1-1,.,TRBV28,.,CASSRSGPRAFF,TGTGCCAGCAGTAGGTCAGGACCGAGGGCTTTCTTT
TRBJ1-3,.,TRBV29-1,.,CSVEGGNTIYF,TGCAGCGTTGAAGGTGGAAACACCATATATTTT
TRBJ1-4,.,TRBV7-8,.,CASSPGGTSNEKLFF,TGTGCCAGCAGCCCCGGCGGGACATCTAATGAAAAACTGTTTTTT
TRBJ1-1,.,TRBV5-6,.,CASSFRRTGAEAFF,TGTGCCAGCAGCTTTCGTCGTACCGGGGCTGAAGCTTTCTTT
TRBJ2-1,.,TRBV15,.,CATSRGGQKTMEFF,TGTGCCACCAGCAGAGGGGGCCAGAAGACGATGGAGTTCTTC
TRBJ1-1,TRBD1,TRBV7-2,.,CASSRSTGGTEAFF,TGTGCCAGCAGCCGATCCACAGGGGGCACTGAAGCTTTCTTT
TRBJ2-7,.,TRBV28,.,CASSGTGTSEQYF,TGTGCCAGCAGCGGGACCGGGACGTCCGAGCAGTACTTC
TRBJ2-5,TRBD2,TRBV6-1,.,CASSRLAGAFSFQYF,TGTGCCAGCAGTCGACTAGCGGGAGCCTTTTCTTTCCAGTACTTC
TRBJ2-7,TRBD2,TRBV6-1,.,CASMRGRAVHEQYF,TGTGCCAGCATGCGCGGGAGGGCGGTCCACGAGCAGTACTTC
TRBJ2-1,.,TRBV4-1,.,CASSPLGLVRYNEQFF,TGCGCCAGCAGCCCACTGGGACTTGTGAGATACAATGAGCAGTTCTTC
TRBJ2-7,.,TRBV28,.,CASTTGFNEQYF,TGTGCCAGCACTACAGGGTTCAACGAGCAGTACTTC
TRBJ1-2,.,TRBV27,.,CASSPTVRPHGYTF,TGTGCCAGCAGTCCCACGGTTAGACCCCACGGCTACACCTTC
TRBJ1-5,TRBD1,TRBV27,.,CASRSGQGAYQPQHF,TGTGCCAGCAGGTCGGGACAGGGGGCGTATCAGCCCCAGCATTTT
TRBJ2-5,.,TRBV30,.,CAWRSQETQYF,TGTGCCTGGAGATCCCAAGAGACCCAGTACTTC
TRBJ1-4,.,TRBV6-5,.,CASSYGRAEKLFF,TGTGCCAGCAGTTACGGTCGTGCTGAAAAACTGTTTTTT